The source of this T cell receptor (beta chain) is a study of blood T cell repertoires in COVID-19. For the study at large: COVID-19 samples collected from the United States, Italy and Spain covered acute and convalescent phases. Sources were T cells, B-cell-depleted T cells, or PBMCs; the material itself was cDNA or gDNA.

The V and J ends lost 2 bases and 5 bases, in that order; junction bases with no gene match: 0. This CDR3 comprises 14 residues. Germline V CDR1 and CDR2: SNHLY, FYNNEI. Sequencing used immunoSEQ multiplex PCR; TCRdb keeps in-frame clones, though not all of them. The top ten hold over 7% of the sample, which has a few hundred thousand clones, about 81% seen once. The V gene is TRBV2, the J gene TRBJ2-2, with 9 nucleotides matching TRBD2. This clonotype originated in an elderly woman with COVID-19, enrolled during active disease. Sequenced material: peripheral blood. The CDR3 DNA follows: TGTGCCAGCAGTGAAACTAGCGGGACCGGGGAGCTGTTTTTT. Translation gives CASSETSGTGELFF.